This T cell receptor (beta chain) came from a study of CD8+CD57+ T cells in acquired aplastic anemia. Genomic DNA, the template, was used for profiling of the TCR beta VDJ and CDR3. TCRdb re-called the reads through MiXCR, storing one row per CDR3 protein. The data show 150,000 to 200,000 distinct CDR3 sequences, around three fifths seen once. This CDR3 region has 11 residues. J was trimmed by 3 bases and V by 6 bases; bases with no gene match: 1. Looked up from germline, CDR1 is DFQATT and CDR2 is SNEGSKA (reference sequence). General study findings and limits: Patients and controls turned out to have approximately 29 CD8+ CDR3 sequences in common. Patients showed no significant difference from controls in CD8+ Simpson's diversity.

A note on this clonotype: Its antigen is as yet unknown.

Sequenced input: sorted CD4+, CD8+, or CD8+CD57+ T cells (not recorded which) from PBMCs. The clonotype was recovered from a human donor with severe aplastic anemia or a healthy control (not recorded which). This rearrangement joins TRBV20-1 to TRBJ1-2, with 7 bases that match TRBD1. Written as DNA, the CDR3 is TGCAGTGCAGGGACAGACTATGGCTACACCTTC. Translating it yields CSAGTDYGYTF.